A single sample is the source of the 8 T cell receptor beta chains below, sequenced in a study of blood T cell repertoires in COVID-19. Libraries were prepared by immunoSEQ multiplex PCR; TCRdb keeps only in-frame clonotypes and omits some of them. The table includes about 160,000 clones, around 80% detected once. The material sequenced was peripheral blood. Receptors originate from a man between 60 and 70 years old with acute or convalescent COVID-19.

This clone was observed a few times. This chain uses TRBV5-6 with TRBJ2-7; the match to TRBD2 covers 8 bases. Germline V CDR1 and CDR2: SGHDT, YYEEEE. Losses at the gene ends were 3 bases for V and 5 bases for J; bases not matched to a gene: 10. The CDR3 runs 15 residues. CDR3 coding DNA: TGTGCCAGCAGCTGGACGGCGGGAGGCTGGGACGAGCAGTACTTC. It specifies CASSWTAGGWDEQYF.

The V call is TRBV6-5, the J call TRBJ1-1, with TRBD1 identical over 7 bases. V was clipped by 4 bases and J by 6 bases; unmatched bases: 2. CDR1 is MNHEY, CDR2 SVGAGI, per germline. The CDR3 spans 12 residues. CDR3 in amino acids: CASSSGTAEAFF. As DNA, the CDR3 is TGTGCCAGCAGTTCCGGGACAGCTGAAGCTTTCTTT.

This clone was seen only a few times. The rearrangement links TRBV6-5 to TRBJ2-1; tentatively, D is TRBD1 (6 bases). CDR1 MNHEY and CDR2 SVGAGI come from the germline V gene. The CDR3 consists of 14 residues. Trimming took off 2 bases at V and 10 bases at J, with 15 bases between the two ends. CDR3 amino acids: CASSYTQGRGEQFF. In DNA form, the CDR3 reads TGTGCCAGCAGTTACACACAGGGAAGAGGCGAGCAGTTCTTC.

This chain uses TRBV7-8 with TRBJ2-7, with D tentatively TRBD1 (6 bases). The CDR3 has 14 amino acids. V lost 4 bases and J lost 2, with 12 bases in between. Per germline, CDR1 SGHVS and CDR2 FQNEAQ. The CDR3 here is CASSSTGQTYEQYF. The CDR3 region has the DNA TGTGCCAGCAGCTCAACCGGACAGACCTACGAGCAGTACTTC. Complete variable domain (other parts from reference TRBV7-8 and TRBJ2-7): GAGVSQSPRYKVAKRGQDVALRCDPISGHVSLFWYQQALGQGPEFLTYFQNEAQLDKSGLPSDRFFAERPEGSVSTLKIQRTQQEDSAVYLCASSSTGQTYEQYFGPGTRLTVT.

The chain has TRBV27 and TRBJ2-1; D is perhaps TRBD1 (6 bases). The germline V gene has CDR1 MNHEY and CDR2 SMNVEV (reference sequence). The length of the CDR3 is 15 residues. Trimming shortened V by 6 bases and J by 6 bases, and 18 bases separated the two germline ends. The CDR3 bases are TGTGCCAGCAGCCGGGGACAACGAACCCTCAATGAGCAGTTCTTC. Translation gives CASSRGQRTLNEQFF.

This chain joins TRBV29-1 and TRBJ2-3; a possible D gene is TRBD2 (6 bases). Per the germline V gene, CDR1 is SQVTM and CDR2 is ANQGSEA. CDR3 size: 14 residues. Trimming stripped 7 bases from V and 2 bases from J, with 16 bases between. CDR3 DNA: TGCAGCGCCCGCGGGGACCAACTCACAGATACGCAGTATTTT. This codes for CSARGDQLTDTQYF.

This chain uses TRBV27 with TRBJ1-5, with 7 bases matching TRBD1. CDR1 and CDR2 from the germline V gene are MNHEY and SMNVEV (reference sequence). This CDR3 contains 16 residues. Germline trimming cut 6 bases from V and 4 bases from J; bases unmatched to any gene: 12. The CDR3 DNA reads as TGTGCCAGCAGAAAGGGACAGCCGAAAGGGAATCAGCCCCAGCATTTT. This encodes CASRKGQPKGNQPQHF.

V is TRBV7-2 and J is TRBJ1-1, with D hard to call. CDR3 length: 14 amino acids. Germline V gene data show CDR1 as SGHTA and CDR2 as FQGNSA. Trimming took off 1 base at V and 2 bases at J, with 8 bases between the two ends. The CDR3 loop reads CASSLGRTNTEAFF. CDR3 coding DNA: TGTGCCAGCAGCTTAGGGCGGACTAACACTGAAGCTTTCTTT.